This T cell receptor beta chain stems from a study of cytomegalovirus exposure and HLA in healthy donors. About the study: There were 85 million or so unique TCRs (from HLA-typed donors) in an early data release.

PCR used 60 Vbeta primers and 13 Jbeta primers. Some clones are missing from TCRdb's copy, which holds only in-frame ones; the method was immunoSEQ multiplex PCR. The sample lists 150,000 or so clones, roughly 80% occurring once. Study-level findings and limits: TCR beta V segments were, for the most part, productive about 87% or about 30% of the time in an earlier analysis. Among TCR sequences, most were rare, though some public TCRs appeared in many donors.

As regards this clone: Antigen unknown.

Sequenced: PBMCs. The clonotype comes from a female donor in good health and CMV-seronegative.

The CDR3 DNA reads TGCGCCAGCAGCCAAGATCACAGGGGAAGGGGCACTGAAGCTTTCTTT. Protein product: CASSQDHRGRGTEAFF. The chain recombines TRBV4-1 with TRBJ1-1; the match to TRBD1 covers 7 bases. V gave up 0 bases and J gave up 4 bases; unmatched junction bases: 8. The CDR3 consists of 16 residues. The V gene's germline CDR1 is MGHRA and CDR2 YSYEKL.